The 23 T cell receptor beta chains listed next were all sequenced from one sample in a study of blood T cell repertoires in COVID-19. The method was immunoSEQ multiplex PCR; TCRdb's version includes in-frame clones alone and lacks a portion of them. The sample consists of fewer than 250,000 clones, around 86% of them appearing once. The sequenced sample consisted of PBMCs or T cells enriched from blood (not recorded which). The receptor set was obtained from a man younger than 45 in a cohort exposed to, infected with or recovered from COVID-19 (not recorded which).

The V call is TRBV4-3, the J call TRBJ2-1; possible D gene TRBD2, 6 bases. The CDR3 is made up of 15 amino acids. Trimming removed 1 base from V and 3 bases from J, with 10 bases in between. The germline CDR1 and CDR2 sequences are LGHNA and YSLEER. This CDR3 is CASSQALGGYNEQFF. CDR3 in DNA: TGCGCCAGCAGCCAAGCGCTCGGGGGCTACAATGAGCAGTTCTTC.

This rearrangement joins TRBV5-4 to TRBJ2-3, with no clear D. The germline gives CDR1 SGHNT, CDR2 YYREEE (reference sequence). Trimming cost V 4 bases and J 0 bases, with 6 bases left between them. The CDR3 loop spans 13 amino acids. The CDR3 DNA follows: TGTGCCAGCAGCCCTTATAGCACAGATACGCAGTATTTT. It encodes CASSPYSTDTQYF.

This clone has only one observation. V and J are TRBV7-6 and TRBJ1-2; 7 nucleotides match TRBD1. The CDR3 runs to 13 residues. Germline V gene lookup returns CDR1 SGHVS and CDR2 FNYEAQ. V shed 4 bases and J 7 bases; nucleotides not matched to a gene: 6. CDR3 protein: CASSSRTGGGYTF. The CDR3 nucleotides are TGTGCCAGCAGCTCCAGGACAGGAGGTGGCTACACCTTC.

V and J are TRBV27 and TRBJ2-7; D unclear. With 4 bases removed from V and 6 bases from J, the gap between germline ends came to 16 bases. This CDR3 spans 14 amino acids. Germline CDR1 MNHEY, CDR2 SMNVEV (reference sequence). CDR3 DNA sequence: TGTGCCAGCAGTTCCTGGGCCACTCATGGCGAGCAGTACTTC. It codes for CASSSWATHGEQYF.

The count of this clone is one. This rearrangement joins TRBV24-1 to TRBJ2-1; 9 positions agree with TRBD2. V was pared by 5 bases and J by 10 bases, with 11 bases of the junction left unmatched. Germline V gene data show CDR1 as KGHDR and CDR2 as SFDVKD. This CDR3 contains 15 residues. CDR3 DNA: TGTGCCACCAGTGTGGGGCTAGCGGGACCAGGGGAGCAGTTCTTC. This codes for CATSVGLAGPGEQFF.

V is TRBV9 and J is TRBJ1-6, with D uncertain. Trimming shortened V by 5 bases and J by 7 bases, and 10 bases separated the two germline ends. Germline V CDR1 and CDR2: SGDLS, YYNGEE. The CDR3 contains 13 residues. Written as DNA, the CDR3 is TGTGCCAGCAGACCGAACAACAATTCACCCCTCCACTTT. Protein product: CASRPNNNSPLHF.

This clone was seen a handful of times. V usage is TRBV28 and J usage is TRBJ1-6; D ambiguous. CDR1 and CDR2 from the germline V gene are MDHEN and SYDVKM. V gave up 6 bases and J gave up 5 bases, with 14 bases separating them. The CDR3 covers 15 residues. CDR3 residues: CASRTDLRDNSPLHF. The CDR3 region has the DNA TGTGCCAGCAGGACCGATTTACGGGATAATTCACCCCTCCACTTT.

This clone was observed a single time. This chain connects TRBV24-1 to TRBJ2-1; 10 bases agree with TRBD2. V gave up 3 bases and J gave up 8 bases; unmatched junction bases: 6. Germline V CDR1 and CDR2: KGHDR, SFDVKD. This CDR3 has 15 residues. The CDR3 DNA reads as TGTGCCACCAGTGATGCCGGGACTAGCGAAGATGAGCAGTTCTTC. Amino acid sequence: CATSDAGTSEDEQFF.

Here the CDR3 reads CASSETSPLISSYNEQFF. DNA of the CDR3: TGCGCCAGCAGTGAGACTAGCCCCTTGATTAGCTCCTACAATGAGCAGTTCTTC. J is TRBJ2-1 and V is TRBV10-2, with D possibly TRBD2 on 6 matching bases. The V end was cut by 2 bases, the J end by 0 bases, with 17 bases between. Looked up from germline, CDR1 is WSHSY and CDR2 is SAAADI. The CDR3 totals 18 residues.

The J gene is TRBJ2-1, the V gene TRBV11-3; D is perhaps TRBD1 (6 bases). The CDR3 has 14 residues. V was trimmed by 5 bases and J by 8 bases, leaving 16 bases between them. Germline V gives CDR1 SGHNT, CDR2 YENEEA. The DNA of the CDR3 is TGTGCCAGCAGCCCTACCACAGGGTTAGATGAGCAGTTCTTC. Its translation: CASSPTTGLDEQFF.

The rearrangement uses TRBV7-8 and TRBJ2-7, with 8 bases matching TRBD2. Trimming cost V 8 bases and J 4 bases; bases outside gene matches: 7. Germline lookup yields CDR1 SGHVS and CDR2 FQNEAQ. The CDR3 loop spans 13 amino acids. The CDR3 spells CASHSGNLYEQYF. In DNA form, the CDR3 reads TGTGCCAGCCATAGCGGGAACCTTTACGAGCAGTACTTC.

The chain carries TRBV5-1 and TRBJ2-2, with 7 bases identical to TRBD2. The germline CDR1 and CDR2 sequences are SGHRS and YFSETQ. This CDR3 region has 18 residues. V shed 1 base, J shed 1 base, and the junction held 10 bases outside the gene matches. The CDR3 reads CASSLTIGGRLNTGELFF. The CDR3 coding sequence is TGCGCCAGCAGCTTGACCATCGGGGGGAGGCTGAACACCGGGGAGCTGTTTTTT.

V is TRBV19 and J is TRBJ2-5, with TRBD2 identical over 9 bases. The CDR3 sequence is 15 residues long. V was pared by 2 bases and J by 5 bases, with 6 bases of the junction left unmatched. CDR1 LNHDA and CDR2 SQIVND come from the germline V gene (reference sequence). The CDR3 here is CASSIIRREGETQYF. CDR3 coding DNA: TGTGCCAGTAGTATAATAAGGCGGGAGGGGGAGACCCAGTACTTC.

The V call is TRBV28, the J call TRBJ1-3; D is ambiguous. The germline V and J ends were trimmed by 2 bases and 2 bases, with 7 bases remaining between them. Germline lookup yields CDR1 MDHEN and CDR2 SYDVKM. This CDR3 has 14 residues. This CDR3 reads CASSLTGTGNTIYF. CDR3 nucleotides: TGTGCCAGCAGTTTAACCGGGACTGGAAACACCATATATTTT.

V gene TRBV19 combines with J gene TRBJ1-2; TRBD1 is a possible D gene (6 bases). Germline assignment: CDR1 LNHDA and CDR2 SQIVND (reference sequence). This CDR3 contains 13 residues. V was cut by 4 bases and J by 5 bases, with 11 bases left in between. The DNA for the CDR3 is TGTGCCAGTAGTACGTTAGGACAGTATGGCTACACCTTC. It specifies CASSTLGQYGYTF. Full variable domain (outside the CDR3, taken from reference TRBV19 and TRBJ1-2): DGGITQSPKYLFRKEGQNVTLSCEQNLNHDAMYWYRQDPGQGLRLIYYSQIVNDFQKGDIAEGYSVSREKKESFPLTVTSAQKNPTAFYLCASSTLGQYGYTFGSGTRLTVV.

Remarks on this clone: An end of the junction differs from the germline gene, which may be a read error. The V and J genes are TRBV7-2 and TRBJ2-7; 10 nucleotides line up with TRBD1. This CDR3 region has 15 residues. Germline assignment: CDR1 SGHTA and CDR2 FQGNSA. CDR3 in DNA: TGTGCCAGCAGCTTACGGCGACAGGGGGCCTATGAGCAGTACTTC. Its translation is CASSLRRQGAYEQYF.

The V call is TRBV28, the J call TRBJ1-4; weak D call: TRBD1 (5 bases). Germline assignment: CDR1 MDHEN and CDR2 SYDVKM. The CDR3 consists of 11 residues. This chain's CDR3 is CASGENEKLFF. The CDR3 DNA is TGTGCATCGGGGGAGAATGAAAAACTGTTTTTT. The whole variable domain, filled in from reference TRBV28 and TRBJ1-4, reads DVKVTQSSRYLVKRTGEKVFLECVQDMDHENMFWYRQDPGLGLRLIYFSYDVKMKEKGDIPEGYSVSREKKERFSLILESASTNQTSMYLCASGENEKLFFGSGTQLSVL.

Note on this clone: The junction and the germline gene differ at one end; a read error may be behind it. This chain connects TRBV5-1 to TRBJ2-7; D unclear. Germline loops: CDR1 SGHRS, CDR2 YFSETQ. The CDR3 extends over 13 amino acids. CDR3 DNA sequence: TGCGCCAGCAGCTTGGAATCCTACAGCTCCCCCGTCTTC. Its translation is CASSLESYSSPVF.

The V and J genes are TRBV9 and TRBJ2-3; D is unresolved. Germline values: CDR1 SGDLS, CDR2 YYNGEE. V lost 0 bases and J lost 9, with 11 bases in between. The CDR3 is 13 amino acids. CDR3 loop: CASSVDTTLTQYF. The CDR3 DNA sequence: TGTGCCAGCAGCGTAGATACTACCCTGACGCAGTATTTT.

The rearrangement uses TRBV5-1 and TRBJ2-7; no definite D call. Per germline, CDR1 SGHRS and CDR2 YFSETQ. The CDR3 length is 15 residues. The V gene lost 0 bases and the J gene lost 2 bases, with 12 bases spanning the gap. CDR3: CASSLVPEQTYEQYF. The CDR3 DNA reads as TGCGCCAGCAGCTTGGTCCCAGAACAGACCTACGAGCAGTACTTC.

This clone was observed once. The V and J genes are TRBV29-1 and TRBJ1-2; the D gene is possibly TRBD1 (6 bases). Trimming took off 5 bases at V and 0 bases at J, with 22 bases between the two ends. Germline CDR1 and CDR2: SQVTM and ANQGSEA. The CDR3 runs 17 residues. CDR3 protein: CSVRRTETSSANYGYTF. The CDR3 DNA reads TGCAGCGTTCGAAGGACAGAGACATCATCAGCTAACTATGGCTACACCTTC.

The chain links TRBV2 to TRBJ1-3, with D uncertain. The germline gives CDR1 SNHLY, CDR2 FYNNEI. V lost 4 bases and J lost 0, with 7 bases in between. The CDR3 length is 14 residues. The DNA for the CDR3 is TGTGCCAGCAGTGTGAAGCTCTCTGGAAACACCATATATTTT. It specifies CASSVKLSGNTIYF.

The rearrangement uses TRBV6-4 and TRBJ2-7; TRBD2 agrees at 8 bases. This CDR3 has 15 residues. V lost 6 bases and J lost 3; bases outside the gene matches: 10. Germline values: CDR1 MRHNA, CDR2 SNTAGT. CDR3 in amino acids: CASSSLTSGIYEQYF. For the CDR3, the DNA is TGTGCCAGCAGCTCCCTCACTAGCGGCATCTACGAGCAGTACTTC.